This T cell receptor (beta chain) stems from a study of beta chain features in type 1 diabetes. This clone was picked up a small number of times. Germline CDR1 reads DFQATT; CDR2 reads SNEGSKA (reference sequence). This CDR3 contains 11 residues. V gave up 6 bases and J gave up 6 bases, with 9 bases separating them. Investigators reverse transcribed all isolated RNA, so they sequenced expressed TCRB transcripts. Only in-frame clones appear in the TCRdb table, and some are missing; sequencing was by immunoSEQ multiplex PCR. The repertoire holds around 400,000 clones, with approximately 15% as singletons.

This receptor was obtained from a woman younger than 30 in good health. This chain connects TRBV20-1 to TRBJ2-1; the D is unclear. The specimen was naive CD4+ T cells from blood. The CDR3 sequence: CSAMAANEQFF. In nucleotides, the CDR3 is TGCAGTGCCATGGCCGCCAATGAGCAGTTCTTC.